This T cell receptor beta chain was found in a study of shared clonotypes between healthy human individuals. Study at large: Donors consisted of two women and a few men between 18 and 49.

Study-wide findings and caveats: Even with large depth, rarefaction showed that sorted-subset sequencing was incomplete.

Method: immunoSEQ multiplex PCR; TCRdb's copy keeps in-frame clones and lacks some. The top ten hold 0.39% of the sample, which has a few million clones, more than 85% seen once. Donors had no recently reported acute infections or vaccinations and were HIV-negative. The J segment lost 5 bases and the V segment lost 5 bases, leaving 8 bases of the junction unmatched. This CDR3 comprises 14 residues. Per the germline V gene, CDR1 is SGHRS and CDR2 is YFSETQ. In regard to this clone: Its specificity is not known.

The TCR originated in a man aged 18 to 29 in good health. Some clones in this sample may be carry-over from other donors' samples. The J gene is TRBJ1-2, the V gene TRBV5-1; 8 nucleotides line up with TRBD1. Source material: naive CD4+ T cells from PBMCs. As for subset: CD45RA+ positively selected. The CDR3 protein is CASRPGQGGYGYTF. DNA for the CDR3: TGCGCCAGCAGACCAGGACAGGGTGGGTATGGCTACACCTTC.